The clone carrying this T cell receptor beta chain was counted a few times. Treatment in this sample: oral pan-JAK inhibitor, 5-10 mg twice daily. From alopecia areata patients, lesional scalp punch biopsies and peripheral blood were collected. Separation by sorting yielded CD4+ and CD8+ T cells from PBMCs. The record originates from a study of CD8+ T cells in alopecia areata. RNA, once extracted, was reverse transcribed into cDNA for use as the sequencing template. Clones were sequenced by immunoSEQ multiplex PCR, and TCRdb holds only the in-frame ones, with some missing. The top ten hold 0.65% to 0.7% of the sample, which has about 190,000 clones, 45% to 75% seen once. This specimen consisted of CD4+ T cells sorted from blood, obtained at week 4, from a patient treated with tofacitinib. This TCR was sampled from a human donor with alopecia areata.

The CDR3 here is CASSVGRALRDQPQHF. The CDR3 nucleotides read TGTGCCAGCAGTGTTGGGAGGGCCCTACGGGATCAGCCCCAGCATTTT. This chain joins TRBV6-1 and TRBJ1-5; D unresolved. The V gene lost 4 bases and the J gene lost 5 bases, with 18 bases spanning the gap. The germline gives CDR1 MNHNS, CDR2 SASEGT. This CDR3 comprises 16 residues.